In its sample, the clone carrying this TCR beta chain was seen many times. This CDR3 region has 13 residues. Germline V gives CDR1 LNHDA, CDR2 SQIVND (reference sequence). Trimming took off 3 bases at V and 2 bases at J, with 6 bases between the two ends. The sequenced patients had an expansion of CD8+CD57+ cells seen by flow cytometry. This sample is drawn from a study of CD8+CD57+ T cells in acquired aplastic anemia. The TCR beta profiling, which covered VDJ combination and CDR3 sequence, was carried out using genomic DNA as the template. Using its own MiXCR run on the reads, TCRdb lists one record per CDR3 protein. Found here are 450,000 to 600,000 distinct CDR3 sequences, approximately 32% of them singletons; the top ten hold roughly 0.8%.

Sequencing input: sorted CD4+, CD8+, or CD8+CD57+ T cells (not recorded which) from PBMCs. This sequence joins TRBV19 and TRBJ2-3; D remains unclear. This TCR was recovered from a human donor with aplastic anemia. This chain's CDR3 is CASSIVITDTQYF. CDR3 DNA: TGTGCCAGTAGTATTGTCATCACAGATACGCAGTATTTT.